The TCR beta chain described here comes from a study of T-cell reconstitution after alpha-beta-depleted transplantation in children. This clonotype was found many times. This CDR3 has 15 residues. V was clipped by 0 bases and J by 7 bases, with 13 bases between them. CDR1 is SGDLS and CDR2 is YYNGEE in the germline V gene. Unique molecular identifiers were incorporated when the TCRbeta library was constructed. From the PCR reads, TCRdb called clonotypes with MiXCR, one entry per CDR3 protein. Of about 150,000 distinct CDR3 sequences in the sample, 8.5% to 10% were seen once. The chain is built from TRBV9 and TRBJ1-4, with D possibly matching TRBD1 (5 bases). The sequenced sample was PBMCs, mostly from graft donor cells, obtained 180 days after TCRalphabeta/CD19-depleted stem cell transplant. This sequence originates from a female patient aged 2 to 10 who had a stem cell transplant for congenital amegakaryocytic thrombocytopenia, so the T cells may come from the graft donor. CDR3 DNA: TGTGCCAGCAGCGTAGGGGAGAGGGGAGCTGAAAAACTGTTTTTT. Its protein is CASSVGERGAEKLFF.